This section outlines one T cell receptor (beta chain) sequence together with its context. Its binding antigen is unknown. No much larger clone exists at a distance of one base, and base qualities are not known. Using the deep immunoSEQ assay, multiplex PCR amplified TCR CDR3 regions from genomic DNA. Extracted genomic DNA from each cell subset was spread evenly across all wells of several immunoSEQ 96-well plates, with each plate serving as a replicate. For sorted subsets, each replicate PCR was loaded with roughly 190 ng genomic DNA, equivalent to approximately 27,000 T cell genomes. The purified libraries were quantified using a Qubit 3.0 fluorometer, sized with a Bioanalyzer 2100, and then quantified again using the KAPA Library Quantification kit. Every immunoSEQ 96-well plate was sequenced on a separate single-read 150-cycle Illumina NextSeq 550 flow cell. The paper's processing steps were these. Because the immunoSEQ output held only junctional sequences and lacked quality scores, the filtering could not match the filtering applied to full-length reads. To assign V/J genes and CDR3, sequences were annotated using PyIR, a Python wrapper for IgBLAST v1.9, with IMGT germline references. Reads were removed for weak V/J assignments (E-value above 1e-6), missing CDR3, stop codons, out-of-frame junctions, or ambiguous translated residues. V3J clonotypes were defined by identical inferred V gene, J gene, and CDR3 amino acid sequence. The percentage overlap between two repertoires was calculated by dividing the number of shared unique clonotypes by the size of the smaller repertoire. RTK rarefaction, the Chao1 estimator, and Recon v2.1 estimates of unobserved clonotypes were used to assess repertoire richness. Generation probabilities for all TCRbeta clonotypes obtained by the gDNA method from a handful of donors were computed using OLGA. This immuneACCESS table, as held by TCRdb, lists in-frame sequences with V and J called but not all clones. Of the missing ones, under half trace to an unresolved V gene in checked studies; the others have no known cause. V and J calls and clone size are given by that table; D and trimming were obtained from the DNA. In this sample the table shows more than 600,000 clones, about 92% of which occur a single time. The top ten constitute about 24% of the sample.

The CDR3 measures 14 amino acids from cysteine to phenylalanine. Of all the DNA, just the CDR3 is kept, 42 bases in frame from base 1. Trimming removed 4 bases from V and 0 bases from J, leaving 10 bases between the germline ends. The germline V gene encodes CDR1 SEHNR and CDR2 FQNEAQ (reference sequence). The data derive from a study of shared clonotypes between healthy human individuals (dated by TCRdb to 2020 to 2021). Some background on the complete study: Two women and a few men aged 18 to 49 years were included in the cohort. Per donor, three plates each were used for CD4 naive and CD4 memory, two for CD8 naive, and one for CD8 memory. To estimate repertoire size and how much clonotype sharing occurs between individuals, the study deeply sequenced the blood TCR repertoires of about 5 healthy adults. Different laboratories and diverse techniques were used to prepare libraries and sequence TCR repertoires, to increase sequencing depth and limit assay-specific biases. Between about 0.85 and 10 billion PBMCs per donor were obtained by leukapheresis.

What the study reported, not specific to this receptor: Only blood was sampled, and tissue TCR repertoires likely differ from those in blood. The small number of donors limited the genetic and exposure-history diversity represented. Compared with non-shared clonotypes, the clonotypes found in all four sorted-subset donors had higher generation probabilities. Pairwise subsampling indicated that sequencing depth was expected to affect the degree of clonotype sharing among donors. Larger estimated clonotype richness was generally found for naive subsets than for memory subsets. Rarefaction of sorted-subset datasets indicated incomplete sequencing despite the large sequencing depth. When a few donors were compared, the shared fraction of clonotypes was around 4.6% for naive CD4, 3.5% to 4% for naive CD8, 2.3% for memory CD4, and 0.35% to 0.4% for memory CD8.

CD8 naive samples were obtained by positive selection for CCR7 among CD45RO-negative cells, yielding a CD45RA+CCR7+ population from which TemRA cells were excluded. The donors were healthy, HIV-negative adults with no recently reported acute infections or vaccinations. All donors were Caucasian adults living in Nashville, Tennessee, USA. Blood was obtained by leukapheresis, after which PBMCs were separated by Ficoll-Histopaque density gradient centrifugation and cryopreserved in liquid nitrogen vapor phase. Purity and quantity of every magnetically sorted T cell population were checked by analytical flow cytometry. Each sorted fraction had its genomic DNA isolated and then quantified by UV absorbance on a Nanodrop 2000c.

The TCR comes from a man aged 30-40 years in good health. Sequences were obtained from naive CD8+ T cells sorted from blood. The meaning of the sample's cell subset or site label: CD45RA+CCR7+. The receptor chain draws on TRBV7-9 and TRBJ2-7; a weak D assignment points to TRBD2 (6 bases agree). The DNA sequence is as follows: TGTGCCAGCAGCTGGGACTTAAACTCCTACGAGCAGTACTTC. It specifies CASSWDLNSYEQYF.